This T cell receptor beta chain is from a study of technical replicates of blood from several donors. Germline values: CDR1 SGHDN, CDR2 FVKESK. The CDR3 sequence is 13 residues long. V was cut by 3 bases and J by 2 bases, with 8 bases left in between. Here immunoSEQ multiplex PCR was the method, and the copy in TCRdb shows in-frame clones only, minus some. The sample includes some 87,000 clones, 85% to 95% of them seen just once. Sequencing was done on a sample of T cells isolated from PBMCs. The chain employs TRBV14 and TRBJ2-7; the D is unclear. The clonotype was recovered from a human donor in good health. The CDR3 spells CASSQLGPYEQYF. The CDR3 bases are TGTGCCAGCAGCCAGCTTGGGCCCTACGAGCAGTACTTC.